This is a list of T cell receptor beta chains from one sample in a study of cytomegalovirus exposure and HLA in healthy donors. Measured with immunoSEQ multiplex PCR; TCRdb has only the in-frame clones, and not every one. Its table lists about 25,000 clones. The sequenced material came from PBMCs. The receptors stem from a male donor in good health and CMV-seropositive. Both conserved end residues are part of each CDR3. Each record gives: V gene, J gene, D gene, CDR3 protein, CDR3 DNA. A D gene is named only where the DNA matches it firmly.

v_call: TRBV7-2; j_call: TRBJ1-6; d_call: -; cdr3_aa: CASSQTSGTNSPLHF; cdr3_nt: TGTGCCAGCAGCCAAACGTCCGGGACAAACTCACCCCTCCACTTT
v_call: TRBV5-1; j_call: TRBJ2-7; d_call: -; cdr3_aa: CASSLEQGDEQYF; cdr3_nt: TGCGCCAGCAGCTTGGAACAGGGCGACGAGCAGTACTTC
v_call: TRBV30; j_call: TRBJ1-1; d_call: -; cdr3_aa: CAWGAMTSMNTEAFF; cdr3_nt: TGTGCCTGGGGGGCGATGACGTCTATGAACACTGAAGCTTTCTTT
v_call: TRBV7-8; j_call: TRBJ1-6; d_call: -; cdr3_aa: CASSLSRGNYNSPLHF; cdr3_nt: TGTGCCAGCAGCTTATCAAGGGGAAACTATAATTCACCCCTCCACTTT
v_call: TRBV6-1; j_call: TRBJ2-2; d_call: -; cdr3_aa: CASLLRLDTGELFF; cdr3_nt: TGTGCCAGCCTGTTGAGGCTTGACACCGGGGAGCTGTTTTTT
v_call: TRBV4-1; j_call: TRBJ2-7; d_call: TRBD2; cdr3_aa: CASSQLDGTSGYEQYF; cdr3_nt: TGCGCCAGCAGCCAACTGGACGGGACTAGCGGATACGAGCAGTACTTC
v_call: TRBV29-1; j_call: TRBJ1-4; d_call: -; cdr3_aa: CSVVDTSNEKLFF; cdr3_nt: TGCAGCGTTGTCGACACTAGTAATGAAAAACTGTTTTTT
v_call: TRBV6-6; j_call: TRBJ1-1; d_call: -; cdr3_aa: CASSHGQGEAFF; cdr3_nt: TGTGCCAGCAGCCACGGTCAGGGGGAAGCTTTCTTT
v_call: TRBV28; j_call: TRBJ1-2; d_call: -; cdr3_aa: CASSTPGRDYGYTF; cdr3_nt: TGTGCCAGCAGTACCCCGGGCAGGGACTATGGCTACACCTTC
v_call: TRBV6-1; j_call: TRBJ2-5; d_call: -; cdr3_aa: CASSEGRGDMETQYF; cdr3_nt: TGTGCCAGCAGTGAAGGGCGGGGCGACATGGAGACCCAGTACTTC
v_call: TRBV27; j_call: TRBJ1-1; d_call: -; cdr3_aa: CASRSLGPRMDTEAFF; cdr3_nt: TGTGCCAGCAGGTCGCTGGGTCCGCGGATGGACACTGAAGCTTTCTTT
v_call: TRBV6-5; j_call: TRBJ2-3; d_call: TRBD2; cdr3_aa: CASSLIAGGLDTQYF; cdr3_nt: TGTGCCAGCAGTTTGATAGCGGGAGGCCTGGATACGCAGTATTTT
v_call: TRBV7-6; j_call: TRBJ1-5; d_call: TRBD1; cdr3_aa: CASSPRTGGDQPQHF; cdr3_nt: TGTGCCAGCAGCCCCCGGACAGGGGGGGACCAGCCCCAGCATTTT
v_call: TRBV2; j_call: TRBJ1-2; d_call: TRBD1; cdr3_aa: CASRDRGFYGYTF; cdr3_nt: TGTGCCAGCAGGGACAGGGGGTTCTATGGCTACACCTTC
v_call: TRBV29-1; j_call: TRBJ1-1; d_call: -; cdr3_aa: CSVKSGKGDTEAFF; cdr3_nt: TGCAGCGTTAAGTCGGGGAAAGGTGACACTGAAGCTTTCTTT
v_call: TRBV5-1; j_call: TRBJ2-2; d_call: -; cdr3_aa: CASSLGFGGGYTGELFF; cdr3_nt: TGCGCCAGCAGCTTGGGATTTGGAGGGGGCTACACCGGGGAGCTGTTTTTT
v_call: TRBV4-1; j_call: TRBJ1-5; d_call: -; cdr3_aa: CASSQESGNQPQHF; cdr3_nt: TGCGCCAGCAGCCAGGAGTCGGGCAATCAGCCCCAGCATTTT
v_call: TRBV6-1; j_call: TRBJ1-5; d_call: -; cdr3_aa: CASSERFNQPQHF; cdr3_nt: TGTGCCAGCAGTGAGAGATTCAATCAGCCCCAGCATTTT
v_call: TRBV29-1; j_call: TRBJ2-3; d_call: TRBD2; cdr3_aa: CSVWLAGGLSTDTQYF; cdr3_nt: TGCAGCGTTTGGCTAGCGGGGGGCCTCAGCACAGATACGCAGTATTTT
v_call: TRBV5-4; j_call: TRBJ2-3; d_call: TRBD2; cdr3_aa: CASSGGLAGASTDTQYF; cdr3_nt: TGTGCCAGCAGCGGGGGGCTAGCGGGGGCTAGCACAGATACGCAGTATTTT
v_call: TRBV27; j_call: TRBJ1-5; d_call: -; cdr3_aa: CASSTAGGNQPQHF; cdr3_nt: TGTGCCAGCAGTACGGCTGGAGGCAATCAGCCCCAGCATTTT
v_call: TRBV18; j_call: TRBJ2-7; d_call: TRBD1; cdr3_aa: CASSSPGGTGLLEQYF; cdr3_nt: TGTGCCAGCTCATCTCCCGGTGGGACAGGGCTGCTCGAGCAGTACTTC
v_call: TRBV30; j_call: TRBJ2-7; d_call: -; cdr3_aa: CACLRGSFPYEQYF; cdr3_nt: TGTGCCTGCCTCAGGGGATCTTTTCCCTACGAGCAGTACTTC
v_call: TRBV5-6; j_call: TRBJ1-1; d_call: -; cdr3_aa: CASSLAEGATEAFF; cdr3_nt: TGTGCCAGCAGCTTGGCCGAAGGGGCCACTGAAGCTTTCTTT
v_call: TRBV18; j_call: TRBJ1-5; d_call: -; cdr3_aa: CASSAGSDQPQHF; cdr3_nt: TGTGCCAGCTCAGCGGGAAGTGATCAGCCCCAGCATTTT
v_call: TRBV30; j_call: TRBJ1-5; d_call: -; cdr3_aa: CAWSATAYNQPQHF; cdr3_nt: TGTGCCTGGAGTGCGACAGCTTACAATCAGCCCCAGCATTTT
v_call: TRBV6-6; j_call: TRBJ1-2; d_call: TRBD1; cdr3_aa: CASSGTGLSYGYTF; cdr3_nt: TGTGCCAGCAGCGGGACAGGTCTTAGCTATGGCTACACCTTC
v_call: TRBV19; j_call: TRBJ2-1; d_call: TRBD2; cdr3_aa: CASSPLAGGYNEQFF; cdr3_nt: TGTGCCAGTAGTCCCCTAGCGGGGGGGTACAATGAGCAGTTCTTC
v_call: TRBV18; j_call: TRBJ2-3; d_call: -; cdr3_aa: CASSRPGEVGDTQYF; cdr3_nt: TGTGCCAGCTCCCGGCCGGGGGAGGTCGGAGATACGCAGTATTTT
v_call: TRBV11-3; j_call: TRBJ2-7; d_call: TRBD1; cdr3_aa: CASSPDRARSYEQYF; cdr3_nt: TGTGCCAGCAGCCCGGACAGGGCGAGGTCCTACGAGCAGTACTTC
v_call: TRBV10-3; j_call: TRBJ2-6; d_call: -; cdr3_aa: CAISPLDGANVLTF; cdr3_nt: TGTGCCATCAGTCCTCTAGATGGGGCCAACGTCCTGACTTTC
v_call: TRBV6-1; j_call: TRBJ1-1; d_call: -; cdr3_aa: CASSEAWGQWNTEAFF; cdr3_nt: TGTGCCAGCAGTGAAGCGTGGGGCCAATGGAACACTGAAGCTTTCTTT
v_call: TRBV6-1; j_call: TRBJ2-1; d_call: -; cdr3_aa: CASSEYPPTSSSYNEQFF; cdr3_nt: TGTGCCAGCAGTGAATATCCCCCAACTTCGAGCTCCTACAATGAGCAGTTCTTC
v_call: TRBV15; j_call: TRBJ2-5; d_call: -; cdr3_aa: CATSRDQPGETQYF; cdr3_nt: TGTGCCACCAGCAGAGATCAGCCAGGGGAGACCCAGTACTTC
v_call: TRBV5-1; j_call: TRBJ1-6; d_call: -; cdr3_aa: CASKTGEDNSPLHF; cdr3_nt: TGCGCCAGCAAGACGGGGGAGGATAATTCACCCCTCCACTTT
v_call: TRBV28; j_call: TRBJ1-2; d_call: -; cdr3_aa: CASSSEYRYTF; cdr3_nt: TGTGCCAGCAGTTCCGAGTATCGCTACACCTTC
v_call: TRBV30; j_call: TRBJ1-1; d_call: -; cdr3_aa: CAWSSQGDTEAFF; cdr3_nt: TGTGCCTGGAGTTCACAGGGTGATACTGAAGCTTTCTTT
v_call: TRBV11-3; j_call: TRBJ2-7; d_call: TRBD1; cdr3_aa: CASTPNRGSYEQYF; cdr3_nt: TGTGCCAGCACCCCGAACAGGGGCTCCTACGAGCAGTACTTC
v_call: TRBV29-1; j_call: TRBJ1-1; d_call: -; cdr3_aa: CSVEPGNTEAFF; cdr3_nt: TGCAGCGTTGAGCCAGGGAACACTGAAGCTTTCTTT
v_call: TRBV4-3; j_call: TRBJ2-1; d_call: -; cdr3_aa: CASGQYNEQFF; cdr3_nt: TGCGCCAGCGGACAATACAATGAGCAGTTCTTC
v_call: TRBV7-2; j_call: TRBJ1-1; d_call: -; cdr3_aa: CASSLTVGIEAFF; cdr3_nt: TGTGCCAGCAGCTTAACAGTCGGAATTGAAGCTTTCTTT
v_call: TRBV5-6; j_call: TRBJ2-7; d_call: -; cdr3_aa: CASSLGGSSHEQYF; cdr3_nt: TGTGCCAGCAGCTTAGGAGGGAGCTCACACGAGCAGTACTTC
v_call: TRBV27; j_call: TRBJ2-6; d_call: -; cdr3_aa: CASSPDSSGANVLTF; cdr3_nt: TGTGCCAGCAGTCCCGACAGCTCTGGGGCCAACGTCCTGACTTTC
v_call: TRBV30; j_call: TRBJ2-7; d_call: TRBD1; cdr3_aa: CAYGQGDPYEQYF; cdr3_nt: TGTGCCTACGGACAGGGGGACCCCTACGAGCAGTACTTC
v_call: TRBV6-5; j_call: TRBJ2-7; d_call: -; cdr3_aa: CASSYDREAAQYF; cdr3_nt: TGTGCCAGCAGTTACGATAGGGAGGCAGCGCAGTACTTC
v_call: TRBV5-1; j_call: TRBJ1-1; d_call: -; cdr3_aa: CASSIGTLGGEAFF; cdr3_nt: TGCGCCAGCAGCATAGGGACACTCGGTGGGGAAGCTTTCTTT
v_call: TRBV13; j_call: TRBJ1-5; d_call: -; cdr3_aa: CASSPRLRQPQHF; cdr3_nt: TGTGCCAGCAGCCCCCGTCTGAGGCAGCCCCAGCATTTT
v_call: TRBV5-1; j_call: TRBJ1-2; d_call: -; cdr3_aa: CASGNSPNGYTF; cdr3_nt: TGCGCCAGCGGCAACAGTCCGAATGGCTACACCTTC
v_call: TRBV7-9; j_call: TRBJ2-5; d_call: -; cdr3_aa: CASSLRGTQETQYF; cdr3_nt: TGTGCCAGCAGCTTAAGGGGCACCCAAGAGACCCAGTACTTC
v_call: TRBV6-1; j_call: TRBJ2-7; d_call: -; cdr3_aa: CASSEAPGLGKEQYF; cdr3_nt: TGTGCCAGCAGTGAAGCCCCAGGTCTCGGAAAAGAGCAGTACTTC